A single sample gave rise to the 24 T cell receptor beta chains below, sequenced in a study of T cell changes during pregnancy in multiple sclerosis. Method: immunoSEQ multiplex PCR; TCRdb's copy keeps in-frame clones and lacks some. The sample shows about 52,000 clones, around 92% of them seen only once. Source: CD4+ T cells from peripheral blood mononuclear cells, taken in the third trimester of pregnancy. Receptors were obtained from a female donor with multiple sclerosis, enrolled in a pregnancy study.

The chain recombines TRBV4-3 with TRBJ2-3, with 8 bases identical to TRBD2. The germline gives CDR1 LGHNA, CDR2 YSLEER. V was clipped by 0 bases and J by 3 bases; unmatched bases: 5. The length of the CDR3 is 16 residues. The CDR3 region is CASSQDPGGPTDTQYF. CDR3 sequence (DNA): TGCGCCAGCAGCCAAGACCCGGGGGGGCCGACAGATACGCAGTATTTT.

This rearrangement joins TRBV25-1 to TRBJ2-1; 7 positions agree with TRBD2. The V segment lost 3 bases and the J segment 8 bases; nucleotides outside the gene matches: 10. Germline values: CDR1 MGHDK, CDR2 SYGVNS. The CDR3 sequence is 15 residues long. The CDR3 reads CASSETSIRLDEQFF. CDR3 coding DNA: TGTGCCAGCAGTGAGACTAGCATTAGATTGGATGAGCAGTTCTTC.

The chain employs TRBV18 and TRBJ2-3; 14 bases line up with TRBD2. CDR3 length: 15 amino acids. J gave up 8 bases and V 3 bases, and 4 bases lay outside the gene matches. Germline V lookup: CDR1 KGHSH, CDR2 LQKENI. As DNA, the CDR3 is TGTGCCAGCTCACCGGGACTAGCGGGGGCGTCTACGCAGTATTTT. It codes for CASSPGLAGASTQYF.

The chain links TRBV7-3 to TRBJ1-1, with 8 bases aligning to TRBD1. The CDR3 spans 12 residues. V dropped 3 bases and J dropped 11; count of bases not matched to a gene: 5. Germline values: CDR1 SGHTA, CDR2 FQGTGA. The CDR3 sequence: CASSLERTGAFF. The CDR3 DNA reads TGTGCCAGCAGCTTGGAAAGGACAGGGGCTTTCTTT.

The genes are TRBV7-9 and TRBJ1-1; maybe TRBD1 (5 bases). Trimming took off 8 bases at V and 0 bases at J, with 13 bases between the two ends. Germline V gene sequence: CDR1 SEHNR, CDR2 FQNEAQ (reference sequence). The length of the CDR3 is 14 residues. The CDR3 spells CASRWGGMNTEAFF. The CDR3 DNA reads as TGTGCCAGCCGCTGGGGCGGGATGAACACTGAAGCTTTCTTT.

The rearrangement joins TRBV27 to TRBJ1-3; unclear D gene. The V and J ends lost 4 bases and 0 bases respectively, with 19 bases between them. The CDR3 consists of 18 residues. Germline V lookup: CDR1 MNHEY, CDR2 SMNVEV (reference sequence). DNA of the CDR3: TGTGCCAGCAGTTCCCCGGAGGCTGCGATGAGCTCTGGAAACACCATATATTTT. It codes for CASSSPEAAMSSGNTIYF.

The CDR3 nucleotides read TGTGCCAGCAGCTTGTGGGGGGGCAGGGGGGCCAACGTCCTGACTTTC. It translates to CASSLWGGRGANVLTF. The chain employs TRBV5-6 and TRBJ2-6, with D maybe TRBD2 (7 bases). V lost 1 base to trimming and J lost 4 bases, with 12 bases between them. This CDR3 contains 16 residues. Germline assignment: CDR1 SGHDT and CDR2 YYEEEE.

This sequence joins TRBV6-1 and TRBJ2-5; 12 bases are shared with TRBD2. J lost 5 bases, V lost 3 bases, and 10 bases had no gene match. The CDR3 is made up of 17 amino acids. CDR1 MNHNS and CDR2 SASEGT come from the germline V gene. DNA for the CDR3: TGTGCCAGCAGTGAGTTGGCTAGCGGGGGGGCCGGGGAGACCCAGTACTTC. It is translated as CASSELASGGAGETQYF.

The DNA for the CDR3 is TGTGCCAGCAGCCCCTGGGACAGGGGGAATTATTCACCCCTCCACTTT. Translating it yields CASSPWDRGNYSPLHF. The V gene is TRBV7-9, the J gene TRBJ1-6, with 11 nucleotides matching TRBD1. The CDR3 is made up of 16 amino acids. V shed 5 bases and J 8 bases; nucleotides not matched to a gene: 8. Germline loops: CDR1 SEHNR, CDR2 FQNEAQ (reference sequence).

The chain recombines TRBV6-6 with TRBJ1-1; a possible D gene is TRBD1 (5 bases). Trimming cost V 5 bases and J 1 base, with 11 bases left between them. The CDR3 covers 14 residues. Germline V gives CDR1 MNHNY, CDR2 SVGAGI (reference sequence). The CDR3 coding sequence is TGTGCCAGCAGTACAAGGACATCGAACACTGAAGCTTTCTTT. It yields the protein CASSTRTSNTEAFF.

The chain is built from TRBV19 and TRBJ1-2; D gene unclear. V was shortened by 3 bases and J by 5 bases, with 13 bases between the two germline ends. Per the germline V gene, CDR1 is LNHDA and CDR2 is SQIVND (reference sequence). The CDR3 extends over 14 amino acids. CDR3 sequence reads: CASSIEGRDYGYTF. The CDR3 nucleotides are TGTGCCAGTAGTATCGAGGGAAGGGATTATGGCTACACCTTC.

The chain combines TRBV5-5 with TRBJ1-5; D remains ambiguous. The CDR3 totals 15 residues. From germline, CDR1 is SGHKS and CDR2 YYEKEE (reference sequence). V lost 4 bases and J lost 0, with 11 bases in between. The CDR3 sequence: CASSDTQFSNQPQHF. CDR3 sequence (DNA): TGTGCCAGCAGCGATACTCAATTTAGCAATCAGCCCCAGCATTTT.

The V gene is TRBV7-2, the J gene TRBJ2-7, with D hard to call. V lost 3 bases to trimming and J lost 4 bases, with 13 bases between them. This CDR3 spans 14 amino acids. Germline CDR1 reads SGHTA; CDR2 reads FQGNSA. CDR3 loop: CASSLRFQAYEQYF. CDR3 sequence (DNA): TGTGCCAGCAGCTTGAGATTTCAGGCTTACGAGCAGTACTTC.

This clone was observed a single time. V usage is TRBV19 and J usage is TRBJ2-2; the D is unclear. Trimming took off 2 bases at V and 4 bases at J, with 11 bases between the two ends. The CDR3 runs 15 residues. Germline CDR1 is LNHDA and CDR2 is SQIVND (reference sequence). In nucleotides, the CDR3 is TGTGCCAGTAGTATATTCGGGTATCGCACCGGGGAGCTGTTTTTT. This codes for CASSIFGYRTGELFF.

The rearrangement links TRBV7-9 to TRBJ2-4; 10 bases fit TRBD1. Germline assignment: CDR1 SEHNR and CDR2 FQNEAQ (reference sequence). The junction had 16 bases not matched to a gene; V was cut back by 4 bases and J by 7 bases. CDR3 length: 18 residues. The CDR3 bases are TGTGCCAGCAGCTCTGAGCCCCGACAGGGGGCGAGGTTGAACATTCAGTACTTC. Translating gives CASSSEPRQGARLNIQYF.

The count of this clone is one. This rearrangement joins TRBV5-1 to TRBJ2-3, with TRBD2 identical over 8 bases. This CDR3 comprises 13 residues. The trim removed 3 bases at V and 8 bases at J, leaving 5 bases unmatched. The V gene's germline CDR1 is SGHRS and CDR2 YFSETQ. The CDR3 is CASSSGGPSTQYF. DNA of the CDR3: TGCGCCAGCAGCTCGGGGGGGCCTAGTACGCAGTATTTT.

The V gene is TRBV19, the J gene TRBJ2-3; TRBD1 aligns across 8 bases. Germline lookup yields CDR1 LNHDA and CDR2 SQIVND (reference sequence). The CDR3 runs 14 residues. V gave up 6 bases and J gave up 5 bases; unmatched junction bases: 7. CDR3 amino acids: CASSPTGAIDTQYF. The CDR3, as DNA: TGTGCCAGTAGCCCGACAGGGGCGATAGATACGCAGTATTTT.

For the CDR3, the DNA is TGTGCCAGCAGCTTAGGTTCTTCGGGGAGACAAGCTTTCTTT. It yields the protein CASSLGSSGRQAFF. The chain carries TRBV11-3 and TRBJ1-1; D gene ambiguous. This CDR3 has 14 residues. Germline CDR1 SGHNT, CDR2 YENEEA. Trimming took 1 base from V and 9 from J, leaving 15 bases between them.

This clone was recorded only once. The V gene is TRBV11-2, the J gene TRBJ1-6, with 7 bases lining up with TRBD1. The germline V gene encodes CDR1 SGHAT and CDR2 FQNNGV. The CDR3 runs 16 residues. The trim removed 5 bases at V and 1 base at J, leaving 5 bases unmatched. CDR3 DNA sequence: TGTGCCAGCAGCCCTACGACAGGGTCCTATAATTCACCCCTCCACTTT. Its translation is CASSPTTGSYNSPLHF.

V and J are TRBV4-1 and TRBJ2-1, with 9 bases that match TRBD2. Germline V lookup: CDR1 MGHRA, CDR2 YSYEKL. The CDR3 has 15 residues. V lost 6 bases and J lost 4; bases outside the gene matches: 7. CDR3 bases: TGCGCCAGCAGGGGGGCGGGGGGGACTTACAATGAGCAGTTCTTC. This translates into CASRGAGGTYNEQFF.

The chain links TRBV7-2 to TRBJ2-2; 11 nucleotides align to TRBD2. The CDR3 is 16 amino acids. After removal of 1 base from V and 6 bases from J, the junction contained 4 bases not matched to a gene. Germline V gives CDR1 SGHTA, CDR2 FQGNSA. CDR3 coding DNA: TGTGCCAGCAGCTTAGTGGCTAGCGGGGGGCCCGGGGAGCTGTTTTTT. It is translated as CASSLVASGGPGELFF.

The J gene is TRBJ2-7, the V gene TRBV27; 7 nucleotides align to TRBD1. Trimming removed 6 bases from V and 7 bases from J; junction bases left unmatched: 12. The CDR3 is made up of 14 amino acids. Germline V gene data show CDR1 as MNHEY and CDR2 as SMNVEV (reference sequence). The CDR3 sequence: CASSRQGGVREQYF. DNA of the CDR3: TGTGCCAGCAGCCGACAGGGTGGGGTGAGGGAGCAGTACTTC.

This chain connects TRBV4-2 to TRBJ2-1, with a possible D match to TRBD2 (5 bases). Per the germline V gene, CDR1 is LGHNA and CDR2 is YNFKEQ. The CDR3 consists of 15 residues. V lost 2 bases, J lost 5 bases, and 13 bases lay in between. CDR3 sequence reads: CASSQTVDGDNEQFF. CDR3 nucleotides: TGTGCCAGCAGCCAAACGGTGGACGGGGACAATGAGCAGTTCTTC.

The rearrangement joins TRBV10-3 to TRBJ2-5; no firm D call. This CDR3 is 13 amino acids long. The germline V and J ends were trimmed by 8 bases and 2 bases, with 12 bases remaining between them. The V gene's germline CDR1 is ENHRY and CDR2 SYGVKD. The CDR3 region has the DNA TGTGCCATCCAGTCGGGTCCTCAAGAGACCCAGTACTTC. Translating it yields CAIQSGPQETQYF.